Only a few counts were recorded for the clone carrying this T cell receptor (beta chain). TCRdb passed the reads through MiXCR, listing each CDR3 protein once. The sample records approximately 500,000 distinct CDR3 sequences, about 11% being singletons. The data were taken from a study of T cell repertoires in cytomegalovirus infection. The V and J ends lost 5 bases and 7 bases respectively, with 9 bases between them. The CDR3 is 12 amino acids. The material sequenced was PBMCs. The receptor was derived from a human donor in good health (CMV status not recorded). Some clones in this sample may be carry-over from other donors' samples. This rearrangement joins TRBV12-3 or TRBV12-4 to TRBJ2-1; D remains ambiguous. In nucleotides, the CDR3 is TGTGCCAGCAGTACACGCGAAAATGAGCAGTTCTTC. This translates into CASSTRENEQFF.